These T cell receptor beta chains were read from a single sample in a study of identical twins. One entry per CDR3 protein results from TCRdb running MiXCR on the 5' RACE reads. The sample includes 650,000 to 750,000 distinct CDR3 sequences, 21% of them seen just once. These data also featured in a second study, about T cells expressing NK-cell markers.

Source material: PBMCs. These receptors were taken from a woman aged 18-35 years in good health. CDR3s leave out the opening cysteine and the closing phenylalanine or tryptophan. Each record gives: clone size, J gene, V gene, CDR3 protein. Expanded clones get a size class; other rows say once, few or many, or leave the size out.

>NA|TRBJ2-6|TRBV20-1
SAGDRGSSGANVLT
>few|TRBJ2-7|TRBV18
ASGPTSGSYEQY
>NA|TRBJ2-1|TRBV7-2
ASSYRKREDEQF
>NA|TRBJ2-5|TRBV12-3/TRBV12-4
ASSTGDTRETQY
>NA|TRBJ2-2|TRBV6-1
ASSRPGRNTGELF
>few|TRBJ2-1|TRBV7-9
ASSPLRTYNEQF
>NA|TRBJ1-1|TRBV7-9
ASSLAPTGQNTEAF
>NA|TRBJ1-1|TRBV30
AWSSGGNTEAF
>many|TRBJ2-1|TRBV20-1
SASPGLAGGEQF
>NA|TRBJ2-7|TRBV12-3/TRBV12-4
ASGNRDSSGQY
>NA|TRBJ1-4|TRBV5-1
ASSSQGGGNEKLF
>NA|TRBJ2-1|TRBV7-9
ASSPVAGGPYNEQF
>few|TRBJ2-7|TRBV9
ASSVTGSGYEQY
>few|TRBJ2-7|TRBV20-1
SAIAGLAAEQY
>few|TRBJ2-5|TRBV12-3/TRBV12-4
ASSSRQQETQY
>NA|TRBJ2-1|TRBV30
ALTGTSGFYEQF
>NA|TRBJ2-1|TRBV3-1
ASSQGLATNEQF
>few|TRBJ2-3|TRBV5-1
ASSLAGLEKDTQY
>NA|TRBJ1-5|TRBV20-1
SALQGIEPQH
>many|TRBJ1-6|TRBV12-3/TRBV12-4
ASSLRQERVSPLH
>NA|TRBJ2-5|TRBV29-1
SVDGGSGQETQY
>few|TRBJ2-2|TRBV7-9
ASSFQGADTGELF
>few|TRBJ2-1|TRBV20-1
CARDVLREEPYNEQF
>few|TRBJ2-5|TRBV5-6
ASSAVRHQETQY
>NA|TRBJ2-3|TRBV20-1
SASRAGVGLDTQY
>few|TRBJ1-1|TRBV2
ASSEQSSMNTEAF
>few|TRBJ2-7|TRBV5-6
ASSQGRGAYEQY
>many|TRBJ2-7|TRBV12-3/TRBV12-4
ASSEADYYEQY
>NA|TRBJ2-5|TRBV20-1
SASLRGLSETQY
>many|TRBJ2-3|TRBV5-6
ASSQLVTDTQY
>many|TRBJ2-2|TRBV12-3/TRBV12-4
ASSTRGTNTGELF
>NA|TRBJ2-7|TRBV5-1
ASSPRAANTYEQY
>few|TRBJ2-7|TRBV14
ASSPRAGNPYEQY
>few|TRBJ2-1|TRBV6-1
ASSAHLAGGAHEQF
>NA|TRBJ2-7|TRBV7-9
AGSGTGGYEQY
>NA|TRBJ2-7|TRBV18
ASSPASGVSYEQY
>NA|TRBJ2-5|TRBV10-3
AISPSGWETQY
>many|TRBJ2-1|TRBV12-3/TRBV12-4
ASSLARDYPL
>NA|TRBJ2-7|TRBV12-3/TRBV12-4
ASSSGTGDYEQY
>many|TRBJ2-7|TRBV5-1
ASRLPGQGSDEQY
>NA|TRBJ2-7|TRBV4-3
ASSQVGGSYEQY
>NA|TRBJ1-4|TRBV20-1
SARALKNEKLF
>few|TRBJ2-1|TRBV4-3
ASSLVFDPGWSEQF
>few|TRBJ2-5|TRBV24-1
AFGLAEETQY
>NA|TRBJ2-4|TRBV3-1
ASSQEQLAGYIAKNIQY
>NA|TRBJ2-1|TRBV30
AWRTPPI
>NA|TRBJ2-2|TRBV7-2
ASSFYQGGELF
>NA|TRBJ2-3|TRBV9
ASSVGQGSSTDTQY
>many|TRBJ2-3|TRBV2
ASSEMTYNTQY
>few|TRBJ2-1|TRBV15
ATSRPYLASGSGEQF
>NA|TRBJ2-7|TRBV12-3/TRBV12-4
ASRPGQGYDHEQY
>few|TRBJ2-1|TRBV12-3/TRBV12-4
ASSFRQGAHEQF
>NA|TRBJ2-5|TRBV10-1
ARRTIGPEETQY
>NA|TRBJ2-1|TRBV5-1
ASSLQRWGEQF
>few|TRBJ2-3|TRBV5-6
ASSGLAGGLGTDTQY
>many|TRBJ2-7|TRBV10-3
AISDRGYEQY
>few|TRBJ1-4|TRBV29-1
SVRRRDRNNEKLF
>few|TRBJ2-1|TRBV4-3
ASSQEASGRAGFNEQF
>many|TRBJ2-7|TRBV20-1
SAREGGVSYEQY
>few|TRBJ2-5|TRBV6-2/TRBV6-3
ASSYRTSSYSAIRGETQY